The 27 T cell receptor beta chains below were found in one sample sequenced in a study of T cell repertoires in cytomegalovirus infection. TCRdb reanalysed the reads using MiXCR and keeps one entry per CDR3 protein. The top ten clones hold roughly 25% of a sample with about 160,000 distinct CDR3 sequences, roughly 21% of them seen once. No antigens are known for them. Material: CD8+ T cells from cultured PBMCs, obtained from culture after CMV antigen stimulation. The receptors here all came from a human donor in good health (CMV status not recorded). Some clones in this sample may be carry-over from other donors' samples.

This clonotype turned up a few times. V gene TRBV28 combines with J gene TRBJ2-1, with 9 bases identical to TRBD1. V was pared by 2 bases and J by 8 bases, with 7 bases of the junction left unmatched. The CDR3 contains 15 residues. Per germline, CDR1 MDHEN and CDR2 SYDVKM. CDR3 amino acids: CASSLVTGGSDEQFF. CDR3 coding DNA: TGTGCCAGCAGTTTAGTGACAGGGGGTAGCGATGAGCAGTTCTTC.

This clonotype was picked up many times. CDR3 bases: TGTGCCAGTAGTATCCCCTCCGGGACCTCATATTCCTTCACAGATACGCAGTATTTT. This gives the protein CASSIPSGTSYSFTDTQYF. The V and J genes are TRBV19 and TRBJ2-3, with D perhaps given as TRBD1 or TRBD2 (5 bases each). The V gene lost 3 bases and the J gene lost 2 bases, with 24 bases spanning the gap. Germline V gene sequence: CDR1 LNHDA, CDR2 SQIVND (reference sequence). The CDR3 is 19 residues long.

This clonotype has just a few counts. This chain connects TRBV7-2 to TRBJ2-2; no reliable D call. V was cut by 4 bases and J by 6 bases, with 15 bases left in between. This CDR3 spans 15 amino acids. The germline V gene has CDR1 SGHTA and CDR2 FQGNSA. Here the CDR3 DNA reads TGTGCCAGCAGCTGGTCGGACGTAGTTTCCGGGGAGCTGTTTTTT. Encoded protein: CASSWSDVVSGELFF.

The chain links TRBV5-8 to TRBJ2-3; a weak D match, TRBD1 (5 bases). This CDR3 is 19 amino acids long. Trimming removed 4 bases at V and 3 bases at J, with 27 bases between. Germline V gene lookup returns CDR1 SGHTS and CDR2 YDEGEE. In nucleotides, the CDR3 is TGTGCCAGCAGCCATGGGCCCGGCTATGGGGCTTTAGGTACAGATACGCAGTATTTT. It translates to CASSHGPGYGALGTDTQYF. The full variable domain, with the rest looked up from reference TRBV5-8 and TRBJ2-3, is EAGVTQSPTHLIKTRGQQATLRCSPISGHTSVYWYQQALGLGLQFLLWYDEGEERNRGNFPPRFSGRQFPNYSSELNVNALELEDSALYLCASSHGPGYGALGTDTQYFGPGTRLTVL.

This clonotype was seen a handful of times. V and J are TRBV12-3 or TRBV12-4 and TRBJ1-2; 8 bases are a match to TRBD1. The CDR3 contains 16 residues. With 3 bases clipped from V and 5 bases from J, the junction kept 11 bases outside the gene matches. The CDR3 sequence is CASSFQTGDLGYGYTF. In DNA, the CDR3 is TGTGCCAGCAGTTTCCAGACAGGGGACCTAGGATATGGCTACACCTTC.

This clonotype was seen only a few times. This chain uses TRBV10-3 with TRBJ2-3, with TRBD2 identical over 8 bases. Germline V lookup: CDR1 ENHRY, CDR2 SYGVKD. This CDR3 spans 18 amino acids. V lost 4 bases and J lost 0; bases outside the gene matches: 12. This CDR3 reads CAISVFSGGDTSTDTQYF. The CDR3 nucleotides are TGTGCCATCAGTGTTTTCAGCGGGGGAGATACTAGCACAGATACGCAGTATTTT.

J is TRBJ1-6 and V is TRBV9, with TRBD1 matching over 7 bases. Germline trimming cut 4 bases from V and 13 bases from J; bases unmatched to any gene: 14. CDR1 and CDR2 (germline): SGDLS, YYNGEE. The CDR3 runs 15 residues. In DNA, the CDR3 is TGTGCCAGCAGCCCTGCAGGGGGGAGGATTGTCCCCCTCCACTTT. This encodes CASSPAGGRIVPLHF.

The chain links TRBV7-2 to TRBJ1-4; D call uncertain. Per germline, CDR1 SGHTA and CDR2 FQGNSA. V was pared by 3 bases and J by 4 bases, with 12 bases between. The CDR3 has 15 amino acids. CDR3 in DNA: TGTGCCAGCAGCTTGGCGTCCAGCATTAATGAAAAACTGTTTTTT. It encodes CASSLASSINEKLFF.

The rearrangement joins TRBV4-3 to TRBJ1-2; no clear D. Germline V CDR1 and CDR2: LGHNA, YSLEER. The V end was cut by 1 base, the J end by 7 bases, with 7 bases between. The CDR3 runs to 12 residues. This chain's CDR3 is CASSQGGFGYTF. In nucleotides, the CDR3 is TGCGCCAGCAGCCAAGGAGGGTTTGGCTACACCTTC.

The rearrangement uses TRBV3-1 and TRBJ2-3, with D possibly TRBD2 on 6 matching bases. The germline V gene encodes CDR1 LGHDT and CDR2 YNNKEL (reference sequence). The CDR3 totals 17 residues. V was trimmed by 5 bases and J by 6 bases, leaving 24 bases between them. The DNA for the CDR3 is TGTGCCAGCAGCGCCCGACTAGTAACCTCCCAATATGATACGCAGTATTTT. This gives the protein CASSARLVTSQYDTQYF.

The sample holds a few counts of this clonotype. The V and J genes are TRBV12-3 or TRBV12-4 and TRBJ1-1, with D tentatively TRBD1 (5 bases). Trimming took 8 bases from V and 2 from J, leaving 12 bases between them. CDR3 size: 13 residues. CDR3 sequence reads: CASGIQGNTEAFF. CDR3 nucleotides: TGTGCCAGCGGAATTCAGGGAAACACTGAAGCTTTCTTT.

This chain links TRBV7-9 with TRBJ2-3; D is possibly TRBD1 (6 bases). V lost 9 bases, J lost 0 bases, and 16 bases lay in between. Germline CDR1 and CDR2: SEHNR and FQNEAQ (reference sequence). This CDR3 comprises 15 residues. The CDR3, as DNA: TGTGCCAGAGAGACCGGGACAAGCAGCACAGATACGCAGTATTTT. This codes for CARETGTSSTDTQYF.

CDR3 DNA: TGCGCCAGCAGCCAGGTTACTAGCGGGGATTACTACAATGAGCAGTTCTTC. Translation: CASSQVTSGDYYNEQFF. V gene TRBV4-1 combines with J gene TRBJ2-1, with 10 positions matching TRBD2. Losses at the gene ends were 3 bases for V and 3 bases for J; bases not matched to a gene: 8. CDR3 length: 17 residues. Germline V gene lookup returns CDR1 MGHRA and CDR2 YSYEKL.

On this clonotype itself: At one end the junction does not follow the germline gene, possibly because of a read error. V usage is TRBV7-9 and J usage is TRBJ2-4; 7 nucleotides agree with TRBD1. Germline CDR1 and CDR2: SEHNR and FQNEAQ (reference sequence). This CDR3 contains 16 residues. The CDR3 DNA sequence: TGTGCCAGCAGCCTTCCCTCCACAGGGGAGAGGAACAGTCAGTACTTC. Encoded protein: CASSLPSTGERNSQYF.

The chain couples TRBV7-3 to TRBJ2-2, with TRBD2 identical over 14 bases. This CDR3 contains 20 residues. After removal of 5 bases from V and 0 bases from J, the junction contained 11 bases not matched to a gene. Germline assignment: CDR1 SGHTA and CDR2 FQGTGA. For the CDR3, the DNA is TGTGCCAGCAGCCAAACCGGGACTAGCGGGGGCACTGCGAACACCGGGGAGCTGTTTTTT. Residues: CASSQTGTSGGTANTGELFF.

This clonotype was observed once. DNA for the CDR3: TGCGCCAGCAGCTTGGCCATTAGACAGCCTAGCACAGATACGCAGTATTTT. Its protein product is CASSLAIRQPSTDTQYF. The gene calls are TRBV5-1 and TRBJ2-3, with D tentatively TRBD1 (5 bases). In germline, CDR1 is SGHRS, CDR2 YFSETQ. Between the trimmed V and J ends, which lost 0 bases and 0 bases, there was a span of 14 bases. This CDR3 spans 17 amino acids.

In regard to this clonotype: The conserved final phenylalanine or tryptophan is absent from the CDR3, which likely points to a read error. This rearrangement joins TRBV7-2 to TRBJ1-2; tentatively, D is TRBD1 (6 bases). Trimming removed 5 bases from V and 7 bases from J, with 11 bases in between. The length of the CDR3 is 12 residues. Germline-derived CDR1 and CDR2 are SGHTA and FQGNSA. The CDR3, as DNA: TGTGCCAGCAGCCCGAGGACAGTTGGCTACACCTTA. This encodes CASSPRTVGYTL.

The chain joins TRBV19 to TRBJ1-1; no definite D call. CDR1 is LNHDA, CDR2 SQIVND, per germline (reference sequence). The length of the CDR3 is 14 residues. V was trimmed by 5 bases and J by 5 bases, leaving 15 bases between them. The CDR3 coding sequence is TGTGCCAGTAGTGAGTTAACTTCGGGGACTGAAGCTTTCTTT. This translates into CASSELTSGTEAFF.

The chain employs TRBV4-1 and TRBJ2-3; possible D gene TRBD2, 7 bases. The V end lost 0 bases, the J end lost 6 bases, and 13 bases lay between the germline ends. CDR3 length: 15 residues. The germline CDR1 and CDR2 sequences are MGHRA and YSYEKL. As DNA, the CDR3 is TGCGCCAGCAGCCAAGACGAGGGGGGGCGGGATACGCAGTATTTT. Translating gives CASSQDEGGRDTQYF.

The table lists this clonotype with a few counts. The chain carries TRBV12-3 or TRBV12-4 and TRBJ2-1, with 10 positions matching TRBD2. V was clipped by 6 bases and J by 3 bases; unmatched bases: 5. The CDR3 covers 15 residues. For the CDR3, the DNA is TGTGCCAGCAGCCCTAGCGGGGGCCGCTACAATGAGCAGTTCTTC. Its protein product is CASSPSGGRYNEQFF.

The rearrangement uses TRBV2 and TRBJ1-4; D not resolved. V was trimmed by 8 bases and J by 2 bases, leaving 15 bases between them. There are 15 residues in the CDR3. From germline, CDR1 is SNHLY and CDR2 FYNNEI. CDR3 in DNA: TGTGCCAGCGATGACGCTCTGGTGACTAATGAAAAACTGTTTTTT. Its translation is CASDDALVTNEKLFF.

This clonotype was found a few times. The chain has TRBV29-1 and TRBJ2-6; 7 bases agree with TRBD2. V gave up 1 base and J gave up 2 bases; unmatched junction bases: 5. The germline V gene has CDR1 SQVTM and CDR2 ANQGSEA. The CDR3 totals 16 residues. CDR3 DNA sequence: TGCAGCGTTGAAGTCCGGGGGGTCCCTGGGGCCAACGTCCTGACTTTC. Residues: CSVEVRGVPGANVLTF. The variable domain in full, with the rest retrieved from reference TRBV29-1 and TRBJ2-6, is SAVISQKPSRDICQRGTSLTIQCQVDSQVTMMFWYRQQPGQSLTLIATANQGSEATYESGFVIDKFPISRPNLTFSTLTVSNMSPEDSSIYLCSVEVRGVPGANVLTFGAGSRLTVL.

The CDR3 bases are TGTGCCAGCAAAACAGGGGGACACACAGATACGCAGTATTTT. It encodes CASKTGGHTDTQYF. The gene calls are TRBV14 and TRBJ2-3; 8 bases line up with TRBD1. The CDR3 extends over 14 amino acids. V lost 7 bases and J lost 2; bases outside the gene matches: 5. Germline V gene sequence: CDR1 SGHDN, CDR2 FVKESK.

This clonotype was picked up a small number of times. The chain uses TRBV12-3 or TRBV12-4 and TRBJ2-3; 12 nucleotides align to TRBD2. V was clipped by 4 bases and J by 4 bases; unmatched bases: 6. The CDR3 is made up of 16 amino acids. CDR3 sequence (DNA): TGTGCCAGCAGTTCAGGACTAGCGGGGACAGCAGATACGCAGTATTTT. Protein product: CASSSGLAGTADTQYF.

The chain couples TRBV6-1 to TRBJ2-1; maybe TRBD2 (5 bases). This CDR3 is built from 15 residues. CDR1 MNHNS and CDR2 SASEGT come from the germline V gene. V was pared by 7 bases and J by 6 bases, with 19 bases between. DNA of the CDR3: TGTGCCAGCATACTGGGCGGGTACACCCGCAATGAGCAGTTCTTC. It specifies CASILGGYTRNEQFF.

This clonotype was counted between two and nine times. The chain combines TRBV7-2 with TRBJ2-5, with TRBD1 matching over 7 bases. CDR3 length equals 14 residues. The junction had 6 bases not matched to a gene; V was cut back by 4 bases and J by 4 bases. Germline V gene lookup returns CDR1 SGHTA and CDR2 FQGNSA. CDR3 in DNA: TGTGCCAGCAGCTCAACCGGGACAGCAGAGACCCAGTACTTC. It is translated as CASSSTGTAETQYF. Using reference TRBV7-2 and TRBJ2-5 for the parts outside the CDR3, the full variable domain is GAGVSQSPSNKVTEKGKDVELRCDPISGHTALYWYRQSLGQGLEFLIYFQGNSAPDKSGLPSDRFSAERTGGSVSTLTIQRTQQEDSAVYLCASSSTGTAETQYFGPGTRLLVL.

The chain employs TRBV7-6 and TRBJ2-1, with TRBD1 matching over 9 bases. Germline-derived CDR1 and CDR2 are SGHVS and FNYEAQ. This CDR3 has 17 amino acids. With V trimmed by 0 bases and J by 7 bases, 10 bases remained unmatched. The CDR3 reads CASSLADGDRVRNEQFF. CDR3 sequence (DNA): TGTGCCAGCAGCTTAGCGGACGGGGACAGGGTACGGAATGAGCAGTTCTTC.